The next 19 T cell receptor beta chains were all read from a single sample in a study of T cell repertoires in cytomegalovirus infection (dated by TCRdb to between 2017 and 2020). The sequencing machine was an Illumina HiSeq 1500. The raw public data were reprocessed by TCRdb itself: fastp quality trimming at Q25, MiXCR clonotype calling, in-frame beta chains only. When rows share a CDR3 protein, they turn into one entry using the most common DNA and genes. For this sample there are roughly 640,000 distinct CDR3 sequences; roughly 26% appear just once. The ten largest clones capture approximately 8.2% of the sample. Material for sequencing was CD8+ T cells from PBMCs. Receptor source: a human donor in good health (CMV status not recorded). Some clones in this sample may be carry-over from other donors' samples.

About this clonotype: A much more abundant neighbour one base away suggests this may be a read error. The CDR3 loop reads CANSLGFGGNEQYF. In DNA, the CDR3 is TGTGCCAACAGTTTAGGGTTCGGCGGGAACGAGCAGTACTTC. The chain couples TRBV7-9 to TRBJ2-7; a weak D match, TRBD2 (6 bases). The CDR3 spans 14 residues. The V end was cut by 10 bases, the J end by 5 bases, with 21 bases between. Germline CDR1 is SEHNR and CDR2 is FQNEAQ (reference sequence).

The table lists this clonotype with many counts. The chain couples TRBV6-1 to TRBJ2-5; 9 bases are a match to TRBD2. Germline CDR1 is MNHNS and CDR2 is SASEGT. V lost 5 bases to trimming and J lost 2 bases; unmatched junction nucleotides: 9. The CDR3 loop spans 16 amino acids. The CDR3 bases are TGTGCCAGCAGTTCCTTAGCGGGGGCCTTACAAGAGACCCAGTACTTC. Translation gives CASSSLAGALQETQYF.

The rearrangement uses TRBV7-6 and TRBJ2-2; D remains unclear. Germline-derived CDR1 and CDR2 are SGHVS and FNYEAQ. The CDR3 has 17 residues. Deletions cut 5 bases from V and 0 bases from J, with 16 bases between. CDR3 sequence (DNA): TGTGCCAGCAGCAACGAAGGGCGAGGATCGAACACCGGGGAGCTGTTTTTT. Its translation is CASSNEGRGSNTGELFF.

In its sample, this clonotype was seen a few times. V is TRBV6-2 or TRBV6-3 and J is TRBJ2-7; 9 positions agree with TRBD1. The CDR3 totals 16 residues. Germline loops: CDR1 MNHEY, CDR2 SVGEGT. V trimming: 3 bases; J trimming: 5 bases; junction bases outside the gene matches: 11. The chain's CDR3 is CASSYLARTGADEQYV. Written as DNA, the CDR3 is TGTGCCAGCAGTTATCTGGCCCGGACAGGGGCCGACGAGCAGTACGTC.

The J gene is TRBJ1-5, the V gene TRBV6-6, with D tentatively TRBD1 (5 bases). Per germline, CDR1 MNHNY and CDR2 SVGAGI (reference sequence). V lost 6 bases and J 6 bases, leaving 18 bases between the germline ends. The CDR3 has 15 residues. The CDR3 DNA is TGTGCCAGCAGAACGGGGGAGGGGCTAATTCAGCCCCAGCATTTT. Its protein is CASRTGEGLIQPQHF.

This clonotype was recorded at least ten times. CDR3 in DNA: TGTGCCAGCAGCCCGGGACGGCACTATGGCTACACCTTC. It encodes CASSPGRHYGYTF. The rearrangement uses TRBV7-9 and TRBJ1-2; D is possibly TRBD1 (5 bases). The CDR3 consists of 13 residues. Per the germline V gene, CDR1 is SEHNR and CDR2 is FQNEAQ (reference sequence). With 5 bases removed from V and 3 bases from J, the gap between germline ends came to 10 bases.

V gene TRBV19 combines with J gene TRBJ2-2, with D possibly TRBD1 on 6 matching bases. The V gene lost 9 bases and the J gene lost 4 bases, with 15 bases spanning the gap. This CDR3 region has 14 residues. Germline V gene data show CDR1 as LNHDA and CDR2 as SQIVND (reference sequence). The CDR3 loop reads CASAPSGATGELFF. CDR3 in DNA: TGTGCCAGCGCCCCATCAGGGGCCACCGGGGAGCTGTTTTTT.

The chain uses TRBV6-1 and TRBJ1-2, with TRBD1 identical over 11 bases. Germline V gene sequence: CDR1 MNHNS, CDR2 SASEGT. J lost 4 bases, V lost 5 bases, and 3 bases had no gene match. This CDR3 comprises 14 residues. This CDR3 reads CASSWTGGGYGYTF. The DNA for the CDR3 is TGTGCCAGCAGTTGGACAGGGGGCGGCTATGGCTACACCTTC.

This chain joins TRBV19 and TRBJ1-1; TRBD1 might be the D (6 bases). The CDR3 covers 16 residues. V dropped 4 bases and J dropped 4 bases, with 19 bases sitting between them. The germline gives CDR1 LNHDA, CDR2 SQIVND (reference sequence). The DNA for the CDR3 is TGTGCCAGTAGTACGCAGGGGAGGGTCGGTGGCACTGAAGCTTTCTTT. Its translation is CASSTQGRVGGTEAFF.

A word on this clonotype: A junction boundary mismatches the germline segment, possibly from a read error. The V gene is TRBV28, the J gene TRBJ1-1, with D uncertain. There are 11 residues in the CDR3. Germline-derived CDR1 and CDR2 are MDHEN and SYDVKM. In nucleotides, the CDR3 is TGTGCCGGCAGAGATAGAATGGGGGCTTTCTTT. Translation: CAGRDRMGAFF.

This clonotype was recorded many times. One end of the junction fails to match germline, which may point to a read error. This chain links TRBV28 with TRBJ1-1, with unresolved D. The V gene's germline CDR1 is MDHEN and CDR2 SYDVKM. The CDR3 extends over 12 amino acids. The CDR3 region has the DNA TGTGCCAGCAGCTTATTCGGGACTGAAGCTTTCTTT. Amino acid sequence: CASSLFGTEAFF.

V is TRBV6-2 or TRBV6-3 and J is TRBJ2-2, with D tentatively TRBD1 (5 bases). The CDR3 has 15 amino acids. From germline, CDR1 is MNHEY and CDR2 SVGEGT. V was trimmed by 8 bases and J by 4 bases, leaving 17 bases between them. The chain's CDR3 is CASGSQGTSTGELFF. The CDR3 nucleotides read TGTGCCAGCGGGTCCCAGGGCACATCCACCGGGGAGCTGTTTTTT.

The J gene is TRBJ2-5, the V gene TRBV29-1, with D uncertain. V lost 0 bases, J lost 7 bases, and 12 bases lay in between. Germline V CDR1 and CDR2: SQVTM, ANQGSEA. This CDR3 is 13 amino acids long. DNA of the CDR3: TGCAGCGTTGAAGACCCGACCCTTGGGACCCAGTACTTC. It specifies CSVEDPTLGTQYF.

A few counts support this clonotype. The chain is built from TRBV19 and TRBJ1-2; D unclear. The CDR3 consists of 14 residues. V was shortened by 7 bases and J by 2 bases, with 14 bases between the two germline ends. The germline V gene has CDR1 LNHDA and CDR2 SQIVND (reference sequence). CDR3 sequence (DNA): TGTGCCAGTACCTCACCTGAGGTGAACTATGGCTACACCTTC. Protein sequence: CASTSPEVNYGYTF.

This chain joins TRBV29-1 and TRBJ2-5, with 8 bases lining up with TRBD2. The germline V gene encodes CDR1 SQVTM and CDR2 ANQGSEA. The V and J ends lost 6 bases and 0 bases, in that order; junction bases with no gene match: 9. The CDR3 runs 15 residues. CDR3 coding DNA: TGCAGCGTCGCTGGTGCGGGGGGTTACCAAGAGACCCAGTACTTC. This sequence encodes CSVAGAGGYQETQYF.

This chain joins TRBV7-6 and TRBJ1-1; 10 bases are shared with TRBD1. Trimming took 4 bases from V and 5 from J; bases not matched to a gene: 7. Germline values: CDR1 SGHVS, CDR2 FNYEAQ. The CDR3 totals 15 residues. This CDR3 is CASSSRDRGVTEAFF. DNA of the CDR3: TGTGCCAGCAGCTCCCGGGACAGGGGTGTGACTGAAGCTTTCTTT. The complete variable domain, with remaining parts taken from reference TRBV7-6 and TRBJ1-1, reads GAGVSQSPRYKVTKRGQDVALRCDPISGHVSLYWYRQALGQGPEFLTYFNYEAQQDKSGLPNDRFSAERPEGSISTLTIQRTEQRDSAMYRCASSSRDRGVTEAFFGQGTRLTVV.

This chain links TRBV4-2 with TRBJ1-1; no reliable D call. The V gene lost 2 bases and the J gene lost 2 bases, with 15 bases spanning the gap. Germline V CDR1 and CDR2: LGHNA, YNFKEQ. The CDR3 runs to 16 residues. CDR3 region: CASSQLGDYLNTEAFF. CDR3 nucleotides: TGTGCCAGCAGCCAATTGGGCGATTACTTAAACACTGAAGCTTTCTTT.

As for this clonotype: One end of the junction fails to match germline, which may point to a read error. This chain uses TRBV19 with TRBJ1-2; the D is unclear. The germline V gene encodes CDR1 LNHDA and CDR2 SQIVND (reference sequence). The CDR3 is 15 amino acids. CDR3 loop: CASSIIGGLKYDYTF. CDR3 DNA: TGTGCCAGTAGTATCATTGGAGGCCTCAAATATGACTACACCTTC.

This clonotype was seen a single time. This chain joins TRBV20-1 and TRBJ1-2; D is possibly TRBD1 (5 bases). The ends were cut back, 2 bases at V and 0 bases at J, with 10 bases in the middle. This CDR3 is 14 amino acids long. Germline CDR1 and CDR2: DFQATT and SNEGSKA (reference sequence). The CDR3 DNA sequence: TGCAGTGCTAGAATCGACAGAGCTAACTATGGCTACACCTTC. It translates to CSARIDRANYGYTF.